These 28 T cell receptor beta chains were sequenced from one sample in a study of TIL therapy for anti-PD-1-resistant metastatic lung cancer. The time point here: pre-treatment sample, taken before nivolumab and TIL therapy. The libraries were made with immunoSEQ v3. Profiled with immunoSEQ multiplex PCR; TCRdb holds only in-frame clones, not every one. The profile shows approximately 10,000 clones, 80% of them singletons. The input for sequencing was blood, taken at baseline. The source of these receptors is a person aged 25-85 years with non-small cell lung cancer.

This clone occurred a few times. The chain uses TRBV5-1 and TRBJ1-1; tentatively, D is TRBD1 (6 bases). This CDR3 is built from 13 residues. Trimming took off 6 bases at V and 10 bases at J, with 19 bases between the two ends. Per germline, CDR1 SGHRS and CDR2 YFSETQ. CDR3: CASIRDTSDGAFF. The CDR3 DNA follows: TGCGCCAGCATCCGGGACACATCGGACGGAGCTTTCTTT.

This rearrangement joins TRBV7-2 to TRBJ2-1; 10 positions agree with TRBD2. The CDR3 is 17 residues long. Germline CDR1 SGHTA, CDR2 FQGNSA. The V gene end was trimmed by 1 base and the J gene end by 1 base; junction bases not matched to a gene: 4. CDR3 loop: CASSLGASGSSYNEQFF. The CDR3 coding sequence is TGTGCCAGCAGCTTAGGGGCTAGCGGGAGTTCCTACAATGAGCAGTTCTTC.

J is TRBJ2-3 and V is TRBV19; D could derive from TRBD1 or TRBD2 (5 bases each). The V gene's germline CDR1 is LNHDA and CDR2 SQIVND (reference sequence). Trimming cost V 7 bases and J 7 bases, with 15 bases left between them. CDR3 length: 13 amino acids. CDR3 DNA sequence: TGTGCCAGTAACAGCGGCTGGGGGAATACGCAGTATTTT. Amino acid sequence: CASNSGWGNTQYF.

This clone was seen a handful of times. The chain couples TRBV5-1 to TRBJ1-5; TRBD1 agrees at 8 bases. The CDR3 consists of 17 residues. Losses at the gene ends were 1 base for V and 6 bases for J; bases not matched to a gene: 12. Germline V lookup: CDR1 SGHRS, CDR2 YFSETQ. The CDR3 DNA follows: TGCGCCAGCAGCTTGATTCACAGGGGGAAGTGGGGTCAGCCCCAGCATTTT. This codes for CASSLIHRGKWGQPQHF.

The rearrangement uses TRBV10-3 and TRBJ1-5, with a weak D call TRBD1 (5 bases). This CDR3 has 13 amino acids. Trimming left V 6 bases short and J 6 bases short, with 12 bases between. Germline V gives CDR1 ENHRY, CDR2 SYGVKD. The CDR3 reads CAISADGTQPQHF. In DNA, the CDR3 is TGTGCCATCAGCGCGGACGGGACTCAGCCCCAGCATTTT.

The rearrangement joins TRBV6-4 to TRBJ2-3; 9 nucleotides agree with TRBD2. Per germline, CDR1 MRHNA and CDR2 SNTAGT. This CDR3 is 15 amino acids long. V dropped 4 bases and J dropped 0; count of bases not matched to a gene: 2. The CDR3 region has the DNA TGTGCCAGCAGTGCCACTAGCGGGAGCACAGATACGCAGTATTTT. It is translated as CASSATSGSTDTQYF.

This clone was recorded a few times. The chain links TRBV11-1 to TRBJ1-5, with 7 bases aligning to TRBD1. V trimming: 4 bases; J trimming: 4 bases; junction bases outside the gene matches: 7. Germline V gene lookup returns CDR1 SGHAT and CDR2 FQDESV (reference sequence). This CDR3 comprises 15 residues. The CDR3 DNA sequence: TGTGCCAGCAGCTCCACAGGGGCCGGTAATCAGCCCCAGCATTTT. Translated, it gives CASSSTGAGNQPQHF. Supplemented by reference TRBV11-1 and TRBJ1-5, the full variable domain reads EAEVAQSPRYKITEKSQAVAFWCDPISGHATLYWYRQILGQGPELLVQFQDESVVDDSQLPKDRFSAERLKGVDSTLKIQPAELGDSAMYLCASSSTGAGNQPQHFGDGTRLSIL.

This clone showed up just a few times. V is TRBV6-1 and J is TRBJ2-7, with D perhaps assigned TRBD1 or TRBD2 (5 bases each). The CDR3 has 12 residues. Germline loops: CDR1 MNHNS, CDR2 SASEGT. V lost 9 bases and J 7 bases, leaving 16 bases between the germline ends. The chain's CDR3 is CASGTLVGEQYF. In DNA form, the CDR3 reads TGTGCCAGTGGGACCCTCGTTGGGGAGCAGTACTTC.

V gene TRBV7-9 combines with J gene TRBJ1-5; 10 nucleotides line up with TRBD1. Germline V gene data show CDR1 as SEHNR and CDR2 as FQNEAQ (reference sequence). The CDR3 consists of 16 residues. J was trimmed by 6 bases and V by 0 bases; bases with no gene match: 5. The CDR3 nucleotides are TGTGCCAGCAGCTTAGCGACAGGGGGCCCCATTCAGCCCCAGCATTTT. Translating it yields CASSLATGGPIQPQHF.

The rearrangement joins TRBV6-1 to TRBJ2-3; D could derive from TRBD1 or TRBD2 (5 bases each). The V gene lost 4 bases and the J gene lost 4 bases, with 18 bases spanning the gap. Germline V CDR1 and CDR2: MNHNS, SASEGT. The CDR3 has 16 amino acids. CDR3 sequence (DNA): TGTGCCAGCAGTGGAAGCTTGGGGGTGTACGCAGATACGCAGTATTTT. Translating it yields CASSGSLGVYADTQYF.

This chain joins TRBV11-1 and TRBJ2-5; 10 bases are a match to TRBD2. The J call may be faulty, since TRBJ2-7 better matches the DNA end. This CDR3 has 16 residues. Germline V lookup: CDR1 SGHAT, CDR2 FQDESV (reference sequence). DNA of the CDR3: TGTGCCAGCAGCCCCATAACTAGCGGGAAATTTGACGAGCAGTACTTC. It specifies CASSPITSGKFDEQYF.

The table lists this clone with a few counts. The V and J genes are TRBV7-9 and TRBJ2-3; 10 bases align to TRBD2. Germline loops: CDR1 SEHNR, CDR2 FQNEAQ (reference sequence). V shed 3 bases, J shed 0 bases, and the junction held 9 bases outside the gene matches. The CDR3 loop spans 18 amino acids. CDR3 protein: CASSLSATSGISTDTQYF. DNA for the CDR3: TGTGCCAGCAGCTTGTCGGCAACTAGCGGGATTAGCACAGATACGCAGTATTTT.

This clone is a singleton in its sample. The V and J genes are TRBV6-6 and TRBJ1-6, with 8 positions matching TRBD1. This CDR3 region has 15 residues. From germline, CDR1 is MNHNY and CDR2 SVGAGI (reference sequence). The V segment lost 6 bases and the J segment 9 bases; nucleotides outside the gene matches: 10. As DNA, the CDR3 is TGTGCCAGCAGCGAAACAGGGGGAAGACGTTCACCCCTCCACTTT. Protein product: CASSETGGRRSPLHF.

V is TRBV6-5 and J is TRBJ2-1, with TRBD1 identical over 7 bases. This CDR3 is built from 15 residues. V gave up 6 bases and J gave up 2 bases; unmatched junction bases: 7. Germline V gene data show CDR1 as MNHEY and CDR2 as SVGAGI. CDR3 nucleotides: TGTGCCAGCAGCGACGAAGGGACAGCCTACAATGAGCAGTTCTTC. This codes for CASSDEGTAYNEQFF.

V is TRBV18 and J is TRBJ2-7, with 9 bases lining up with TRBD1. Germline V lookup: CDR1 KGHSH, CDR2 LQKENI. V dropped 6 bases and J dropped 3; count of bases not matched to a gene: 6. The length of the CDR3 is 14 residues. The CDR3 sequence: CASSPGTGNYEQYF. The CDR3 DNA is TGTGCCAGCTCCCCTGGGACAGGGAACTACGAGCAGTACTTC.

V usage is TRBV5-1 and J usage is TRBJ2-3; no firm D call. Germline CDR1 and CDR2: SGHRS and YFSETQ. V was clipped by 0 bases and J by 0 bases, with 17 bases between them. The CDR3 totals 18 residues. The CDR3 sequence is CASSLAISGQTSTDTQYF. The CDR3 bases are TGCGCCAGCAGCTTGGCCATTTCTGGCCAGACAAGCACAGATACGCAGTATTTT.

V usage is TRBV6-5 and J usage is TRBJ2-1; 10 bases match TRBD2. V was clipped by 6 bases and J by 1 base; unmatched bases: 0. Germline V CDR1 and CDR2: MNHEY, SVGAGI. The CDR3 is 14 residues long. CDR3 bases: TGTGCCAGCAGAGCGGGAGGGTCCTACAATGAGCAGTTCTTC. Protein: CASRAGGSYNEQFF.

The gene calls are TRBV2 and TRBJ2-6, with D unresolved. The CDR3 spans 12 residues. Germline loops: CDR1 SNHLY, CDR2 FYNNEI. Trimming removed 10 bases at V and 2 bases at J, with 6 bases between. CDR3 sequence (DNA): TGTGCCATCCACCCTGGGGCCAACGTCCTGACTTTC. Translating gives CAIHPGANVLTF. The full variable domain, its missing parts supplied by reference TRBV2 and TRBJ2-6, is EPEVTQTPSHQVTQMGQEVILRCVPISNHLYFYWYRQILGQKVEFLVSFYNNEISEKSEIFDDQFSVERPDGSNFTLKIRSTKLEDSAMYFCAIHPGANVLTFGAGSRLTVL.

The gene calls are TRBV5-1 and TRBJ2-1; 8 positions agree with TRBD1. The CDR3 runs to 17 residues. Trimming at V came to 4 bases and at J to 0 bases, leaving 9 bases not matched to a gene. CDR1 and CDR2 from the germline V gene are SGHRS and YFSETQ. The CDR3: CASSQLDRGSSYNEQFF. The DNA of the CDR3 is TGCGCCAGCAGCCAGTTAGACAGGGGCAGCTCCTACAATGAGCAGTTCTTC.

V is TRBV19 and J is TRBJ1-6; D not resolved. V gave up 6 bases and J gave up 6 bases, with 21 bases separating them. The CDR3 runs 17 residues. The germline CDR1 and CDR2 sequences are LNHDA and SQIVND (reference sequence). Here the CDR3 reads CASRTPPAPRVNSPLHF. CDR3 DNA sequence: TGTGCCAGTAGGACCCCACCGGCCCCGCGGGTTAATTCACCCCTCCACTTT.

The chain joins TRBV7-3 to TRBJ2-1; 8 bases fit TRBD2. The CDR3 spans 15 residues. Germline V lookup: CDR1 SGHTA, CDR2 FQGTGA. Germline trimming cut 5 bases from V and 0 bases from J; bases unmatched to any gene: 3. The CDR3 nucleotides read TGTGCCAGCAGCGGCGGGGGGACCTCCTACAATGAGCAGTTCTTC. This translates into CASSGGGTSYNEQFF.

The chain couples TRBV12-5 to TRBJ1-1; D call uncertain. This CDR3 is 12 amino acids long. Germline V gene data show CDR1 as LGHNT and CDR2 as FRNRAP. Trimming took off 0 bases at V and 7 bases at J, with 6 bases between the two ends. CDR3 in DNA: TGTGCTAGTGGTTTGGTACGGGATGAAGCTTTCTTT. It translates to CASGLVRDEAFF. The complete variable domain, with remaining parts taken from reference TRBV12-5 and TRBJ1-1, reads DARVTQTPRHKVTEMGQEVTMRCQPILGHNTVFWYRQTMMQGLELLAYFRNRAPLDDSGMPKDRFSAEMPDATLATLKIQPSEPRDSAVYFCASGLVRDEAFFGQGTRLTVV.

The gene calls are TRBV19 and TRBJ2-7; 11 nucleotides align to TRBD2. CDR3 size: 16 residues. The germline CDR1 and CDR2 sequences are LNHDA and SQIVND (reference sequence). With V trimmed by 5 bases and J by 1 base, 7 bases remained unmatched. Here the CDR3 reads CASSLGGTSGSYEQYF. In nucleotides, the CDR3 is TGTGCCAGTAGTCTGGGGGGGACTAGCGGTTCCTACGAGCAGTACTTC.

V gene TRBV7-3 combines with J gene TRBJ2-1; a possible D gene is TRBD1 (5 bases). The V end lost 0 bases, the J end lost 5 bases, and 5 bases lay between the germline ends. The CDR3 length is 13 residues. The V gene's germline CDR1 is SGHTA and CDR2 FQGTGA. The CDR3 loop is CASSLTRDNEQFF. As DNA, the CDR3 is TGTGCCAGCAGCTTAACCAGGGACAATGAGCAGTTCTTC.

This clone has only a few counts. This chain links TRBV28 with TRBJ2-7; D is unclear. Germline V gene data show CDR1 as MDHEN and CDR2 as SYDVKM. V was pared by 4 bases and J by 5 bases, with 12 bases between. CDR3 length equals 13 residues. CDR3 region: CASSSRVVNEQYF. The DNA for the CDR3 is TGTGCCAGCAGTTCCCGGGTGGTCAACGAGCAGTACTTC.

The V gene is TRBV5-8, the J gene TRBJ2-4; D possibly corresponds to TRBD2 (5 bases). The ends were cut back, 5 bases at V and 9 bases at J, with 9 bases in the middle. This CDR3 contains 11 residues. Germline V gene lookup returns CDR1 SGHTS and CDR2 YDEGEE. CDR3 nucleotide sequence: TGTGCCAGCAGAACTAGTCGCATTCAGTACTTC. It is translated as CASRTSRIQYF. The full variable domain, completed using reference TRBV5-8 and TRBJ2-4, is EAGVTQSPTHLIKTRGQQATLRCSPISGHTSVYWYQQALGLGLQFLLWYDEGEERNRGNFPPRFSGRQFPNYSSELNVNALELEDSALYLCASRTSRIQYFGAGTRLSVL.

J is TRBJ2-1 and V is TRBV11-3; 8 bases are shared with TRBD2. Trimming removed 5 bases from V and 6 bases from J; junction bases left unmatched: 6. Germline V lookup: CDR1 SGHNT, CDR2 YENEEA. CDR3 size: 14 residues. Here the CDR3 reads CASSVSGSGNEQFF. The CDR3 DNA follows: TGTGCCAGCAGCGTCAGCGGGAGTGGCAATGAGCAGTTCTTC.

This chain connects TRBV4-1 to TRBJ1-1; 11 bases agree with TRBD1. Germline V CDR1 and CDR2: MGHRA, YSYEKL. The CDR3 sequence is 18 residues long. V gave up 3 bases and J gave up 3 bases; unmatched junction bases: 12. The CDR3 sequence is CASSQSFGTGGTYTEAFF. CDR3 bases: TGCGCCAGCAGCCAGAGTTTCGGGACAGGGGGAACGTACACTGAAGCTTTCTTT.